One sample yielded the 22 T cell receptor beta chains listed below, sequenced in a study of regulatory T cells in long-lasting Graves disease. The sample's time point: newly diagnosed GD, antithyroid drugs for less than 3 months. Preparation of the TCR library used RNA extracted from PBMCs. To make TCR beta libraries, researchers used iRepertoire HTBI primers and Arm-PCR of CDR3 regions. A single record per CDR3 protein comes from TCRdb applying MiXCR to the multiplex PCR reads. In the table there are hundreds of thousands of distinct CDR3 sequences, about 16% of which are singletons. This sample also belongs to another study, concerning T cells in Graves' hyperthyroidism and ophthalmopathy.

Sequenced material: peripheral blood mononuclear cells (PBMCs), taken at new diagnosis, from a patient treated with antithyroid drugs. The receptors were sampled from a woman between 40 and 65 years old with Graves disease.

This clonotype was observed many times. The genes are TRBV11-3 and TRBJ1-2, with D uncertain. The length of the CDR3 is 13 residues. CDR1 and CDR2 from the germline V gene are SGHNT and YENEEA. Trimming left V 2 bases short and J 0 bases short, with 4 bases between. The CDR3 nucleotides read TGTGCCAGCAGCTTACCGACTAACTATGGCTACACCTTC. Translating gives CASSLPTNYGYTF.

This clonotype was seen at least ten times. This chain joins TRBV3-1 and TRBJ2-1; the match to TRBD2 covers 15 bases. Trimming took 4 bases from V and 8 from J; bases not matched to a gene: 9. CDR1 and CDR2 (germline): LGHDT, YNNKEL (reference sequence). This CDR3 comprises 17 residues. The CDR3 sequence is CASSPMRTSGGAYEQFF. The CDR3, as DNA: TGTGCCAGCAGCCCCATGAGGACTAGCGGGGGGGCGTATGAGCAGTTCTTC.

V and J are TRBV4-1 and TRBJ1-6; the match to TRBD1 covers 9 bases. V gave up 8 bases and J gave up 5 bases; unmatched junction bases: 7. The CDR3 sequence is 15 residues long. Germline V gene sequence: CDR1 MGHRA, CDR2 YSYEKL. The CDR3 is CASQGQGSHNSPLHF. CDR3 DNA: TGCGCCAGCCAGGGACAGGGTTCTCATAATTCACCCCTCCACTTT.

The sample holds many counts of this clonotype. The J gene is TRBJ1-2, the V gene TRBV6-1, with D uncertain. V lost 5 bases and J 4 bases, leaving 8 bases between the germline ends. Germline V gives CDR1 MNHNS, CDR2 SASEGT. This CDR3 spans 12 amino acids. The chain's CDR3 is CASSTEAYGYTF. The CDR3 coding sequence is TGTGCCAGCAGTACCGAGGCCTATGGCTACACCTTC.

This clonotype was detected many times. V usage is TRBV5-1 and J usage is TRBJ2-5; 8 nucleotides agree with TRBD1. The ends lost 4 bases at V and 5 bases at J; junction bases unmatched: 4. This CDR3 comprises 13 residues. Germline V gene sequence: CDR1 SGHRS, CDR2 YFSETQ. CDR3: CASSTDRVETQYF. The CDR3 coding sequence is TGCGCCAGCAGCACGGACAGGGTTGAGACCCAGTACTTC.

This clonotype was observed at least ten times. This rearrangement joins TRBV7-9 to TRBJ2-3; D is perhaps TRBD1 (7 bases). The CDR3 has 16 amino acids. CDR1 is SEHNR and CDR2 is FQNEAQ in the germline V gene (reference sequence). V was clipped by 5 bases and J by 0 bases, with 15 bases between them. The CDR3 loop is CASSGGGSTSTDTQYF. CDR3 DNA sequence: TGTGCCAGCAGCGGAGGGGGCTCGACTAGCACAGATACGCAGTATTTT. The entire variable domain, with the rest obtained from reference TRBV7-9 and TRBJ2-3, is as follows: DTGVSQNPRHKITKRGQNVTFRCDPISEHNRLYWYRQTLGQGPEFLTYFQNEAQLEKSRLLSDRFSAERPKGSFSTLEIQRTEQGDSAMYLCASSGGGSTSTDTQYFGPGTRLTVL.

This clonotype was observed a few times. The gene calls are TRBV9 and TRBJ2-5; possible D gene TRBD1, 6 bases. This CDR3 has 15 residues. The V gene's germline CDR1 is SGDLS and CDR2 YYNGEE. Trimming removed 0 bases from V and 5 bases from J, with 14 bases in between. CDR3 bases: TGTGCCAGCAGCGTAGTCGGGACACCGCAGGAGACCCAGTACTTC. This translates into CASSVVGTPQETQYF.

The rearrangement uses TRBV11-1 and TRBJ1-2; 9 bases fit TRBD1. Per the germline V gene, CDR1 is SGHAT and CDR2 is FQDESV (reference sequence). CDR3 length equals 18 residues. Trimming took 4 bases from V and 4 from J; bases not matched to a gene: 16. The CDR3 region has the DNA TGTGCCAGCAGCTCACAGTCAATCTCCGGGACAGGGACCTATGGCTACACCTTC. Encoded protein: CASSSQSISGTGTYGYTF.

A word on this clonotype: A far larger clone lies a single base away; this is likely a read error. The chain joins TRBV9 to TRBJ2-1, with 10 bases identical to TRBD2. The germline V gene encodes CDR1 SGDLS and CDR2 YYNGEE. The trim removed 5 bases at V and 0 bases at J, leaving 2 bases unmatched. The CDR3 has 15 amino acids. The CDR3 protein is CASRERGGSYNEQFF. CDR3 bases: TGTGCCAGCAGGGAGCGGGGGGGCTCCTACAATGAGCAGTTCTTC. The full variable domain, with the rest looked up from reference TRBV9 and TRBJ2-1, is DSGVTQTPKHLITATGQRVTLRCSPRSGDLSVYWYQQSLDQGLQFLIQYYNGEERAKGNILERFSAQQFPDLHSELNLSSLELGDSALYFCASRERGGSYNEQFFGPGTRLTVL.

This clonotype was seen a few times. As DNA, the CDR3 is TGTGCCAGCAGCCCGGGACAGGGGCTGTATGGCTACACCTTC. Translating gives CASSPGQGLYGYTF. The genes are TRBV12-3 or TRBV12-4 and TRBJ1-2; 10 positions match TRBD1. Trimming cost V 6 bases and J 5 bases; bases outside gene matches: 6. The CDR3 is 14 residues long.

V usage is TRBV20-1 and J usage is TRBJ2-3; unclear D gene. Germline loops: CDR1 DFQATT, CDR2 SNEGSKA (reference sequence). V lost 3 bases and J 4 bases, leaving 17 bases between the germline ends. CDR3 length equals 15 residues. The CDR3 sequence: CSARPGSTPPDTQYF. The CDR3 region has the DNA TGCAGTGCTAGGCCGGGTAGTACGCCACCAGATACGCAGTATTTT.

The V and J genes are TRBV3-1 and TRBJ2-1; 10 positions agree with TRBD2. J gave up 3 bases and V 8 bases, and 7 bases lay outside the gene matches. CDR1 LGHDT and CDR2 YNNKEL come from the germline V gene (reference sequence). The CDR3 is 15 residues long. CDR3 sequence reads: CASGLIAGGYNEQFF. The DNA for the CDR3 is TGTGCCAGCGGACTCATAGCGGGGGGCTACAATGAGCAGTTCTTC.

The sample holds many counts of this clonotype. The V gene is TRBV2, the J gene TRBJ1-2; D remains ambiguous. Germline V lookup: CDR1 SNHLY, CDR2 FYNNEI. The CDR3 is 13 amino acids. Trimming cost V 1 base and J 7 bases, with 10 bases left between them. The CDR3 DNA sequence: TGTGCCAGCAGTGAAGGAGTTGGAGGTGGCTACACCTTC. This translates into CASSEGVGGGYTF.

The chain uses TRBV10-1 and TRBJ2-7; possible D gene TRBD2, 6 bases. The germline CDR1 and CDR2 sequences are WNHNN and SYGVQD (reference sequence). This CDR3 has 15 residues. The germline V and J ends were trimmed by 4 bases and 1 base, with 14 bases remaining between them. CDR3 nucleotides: TGCGCCAGCAGTGGGGACGGGGGAAAATCCTACGAGCAGTACTTC. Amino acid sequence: CASSGDGGKSYEQYF.

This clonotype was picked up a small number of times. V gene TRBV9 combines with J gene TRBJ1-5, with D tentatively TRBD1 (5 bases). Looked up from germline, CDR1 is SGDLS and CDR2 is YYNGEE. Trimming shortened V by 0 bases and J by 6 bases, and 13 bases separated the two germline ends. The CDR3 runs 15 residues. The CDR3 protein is CASSVGGSTGQPQHF. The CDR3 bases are TGTGCCAGCAGCGTAGGGGGCAGCACGGGTCAGCCCCAGCATTTT. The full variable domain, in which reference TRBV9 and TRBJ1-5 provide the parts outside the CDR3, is DSGVTQTPKHLITATGQRVTLRCSPRSGDLSVYWYQQSLDQGLQFLIQYYNGEERAKGNILERFSAQQFPDLHSELNLSSLELGDSALYFCASSVGGSTGQPQHFGDGTRLSIL.

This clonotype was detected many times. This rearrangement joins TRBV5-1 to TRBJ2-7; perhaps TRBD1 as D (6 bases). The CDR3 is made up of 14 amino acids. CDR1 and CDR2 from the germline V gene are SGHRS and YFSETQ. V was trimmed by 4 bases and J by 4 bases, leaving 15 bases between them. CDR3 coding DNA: TGCGCCAGCAGCAAAATCTCAGGGGCTTACGAGCAGTACTTC. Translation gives CASSKISGAYEQYF.

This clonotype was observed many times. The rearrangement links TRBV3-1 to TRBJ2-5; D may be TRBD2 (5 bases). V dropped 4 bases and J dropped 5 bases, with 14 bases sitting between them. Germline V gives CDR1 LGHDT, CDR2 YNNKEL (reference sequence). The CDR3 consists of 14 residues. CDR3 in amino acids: CASSPTSRGETQYF. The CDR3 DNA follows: TGTGCCAGCAGCCCGACATCCCGCGGGGAGACCCAGTACTTC.

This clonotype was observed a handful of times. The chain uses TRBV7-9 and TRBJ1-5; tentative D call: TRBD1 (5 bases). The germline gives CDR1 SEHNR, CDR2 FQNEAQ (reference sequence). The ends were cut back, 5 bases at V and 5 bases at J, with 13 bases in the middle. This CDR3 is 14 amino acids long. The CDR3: CASSPSEGHQPQHF. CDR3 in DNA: TGTGCCAGCAGCCCGAGTGAGGGGCATCAGCCCCAGCATTTT. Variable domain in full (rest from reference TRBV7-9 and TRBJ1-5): DTGVSQNPRHKITKRGQNVTFRCDPISEHNRLYWYRQTLGQGPEFLTYFQNEAQLEKSRLLSDRFSAERPKGSFSTLEIQRTEQGDSAMYLCASSPSEGHQPQHFGDGTRLSIL.

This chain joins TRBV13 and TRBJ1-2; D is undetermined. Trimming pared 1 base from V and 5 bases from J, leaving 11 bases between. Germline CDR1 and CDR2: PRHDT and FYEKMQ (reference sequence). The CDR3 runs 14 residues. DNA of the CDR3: TGTGCCAGCAGCTTAGCATTGAGATCATATGGCTACACCTTC. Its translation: CASSLALRSYGYTF.

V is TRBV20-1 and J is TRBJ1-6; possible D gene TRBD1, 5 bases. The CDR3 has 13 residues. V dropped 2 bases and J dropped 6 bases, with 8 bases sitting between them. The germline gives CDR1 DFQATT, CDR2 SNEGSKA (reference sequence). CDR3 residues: CSARRQGNSPLHF. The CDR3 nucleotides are TGCAGTGCTAGACGGCAGGGTAATTCACCCCTCCACTTT.

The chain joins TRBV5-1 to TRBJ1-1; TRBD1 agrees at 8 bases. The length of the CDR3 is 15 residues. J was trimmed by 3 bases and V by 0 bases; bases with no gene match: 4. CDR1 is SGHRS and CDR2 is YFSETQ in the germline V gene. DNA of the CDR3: TGCGCCAGCAGCTTGGCGCGACAGGGGTACACTGAAGCTTTCTTT. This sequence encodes CASSLARQGYTEAFF.

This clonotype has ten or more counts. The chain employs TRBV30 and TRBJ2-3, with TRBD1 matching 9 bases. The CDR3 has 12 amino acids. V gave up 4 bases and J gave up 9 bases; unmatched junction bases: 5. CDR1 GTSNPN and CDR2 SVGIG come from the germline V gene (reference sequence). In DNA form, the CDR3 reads TGTGCCTGGACCGGGACAGGGATCACGCAGTATTTT. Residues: CAWTGTGITQYF.